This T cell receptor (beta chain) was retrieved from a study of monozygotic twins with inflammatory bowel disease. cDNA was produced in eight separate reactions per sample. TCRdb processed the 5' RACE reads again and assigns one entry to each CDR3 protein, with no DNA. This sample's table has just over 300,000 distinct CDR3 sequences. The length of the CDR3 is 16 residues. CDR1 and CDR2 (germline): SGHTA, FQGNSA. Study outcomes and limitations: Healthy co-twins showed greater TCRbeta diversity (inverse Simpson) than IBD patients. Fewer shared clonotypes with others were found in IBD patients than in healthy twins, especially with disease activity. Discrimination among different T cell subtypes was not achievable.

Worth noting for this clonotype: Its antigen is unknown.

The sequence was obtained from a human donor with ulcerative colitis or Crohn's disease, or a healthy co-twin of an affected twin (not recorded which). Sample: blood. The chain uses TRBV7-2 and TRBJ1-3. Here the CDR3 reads CASSLSGPQSGNTIYF.